The clone carrying this TCR beta chain was observed a handful of times. What it binds is unknown. TCRdb re-analysed the 5' RACE reads in MiXCR, keeping a single row per CDR3 protein. The sample has fewer than 550,000 distinct CDR3 sequences, 13% to 15% seen once. These data belong to a study of identical twins. Overall study results and limits: Alpha sequences out of frame and shared by twins had excess low generation probability.

Germline CDR1 MDHEN, CDR2 SYDVKM. CDR3 length: 12 residues. In every case, the donor was a healthy Caucasian. The sample also formed part of further work on yellow fever vaccine responses in identical twins. From that report: On the reported evidence, twins' vaccine T cell responses seemed partly convergent and partly personalized.

The sequencing sample was made of CD4+ T cells sorted from blood. The TCR originated in a woman aged 18-29 years in good health. The chain joins TRBV28 to TRBJ2-7; 10 nucleotides line up with TRBD1. The CDR3 nucleotides are TGTGCAACCGGGACAGGGGATTACGAGCAGTACTTC. Its protein product is CATGTGDYEQYF.